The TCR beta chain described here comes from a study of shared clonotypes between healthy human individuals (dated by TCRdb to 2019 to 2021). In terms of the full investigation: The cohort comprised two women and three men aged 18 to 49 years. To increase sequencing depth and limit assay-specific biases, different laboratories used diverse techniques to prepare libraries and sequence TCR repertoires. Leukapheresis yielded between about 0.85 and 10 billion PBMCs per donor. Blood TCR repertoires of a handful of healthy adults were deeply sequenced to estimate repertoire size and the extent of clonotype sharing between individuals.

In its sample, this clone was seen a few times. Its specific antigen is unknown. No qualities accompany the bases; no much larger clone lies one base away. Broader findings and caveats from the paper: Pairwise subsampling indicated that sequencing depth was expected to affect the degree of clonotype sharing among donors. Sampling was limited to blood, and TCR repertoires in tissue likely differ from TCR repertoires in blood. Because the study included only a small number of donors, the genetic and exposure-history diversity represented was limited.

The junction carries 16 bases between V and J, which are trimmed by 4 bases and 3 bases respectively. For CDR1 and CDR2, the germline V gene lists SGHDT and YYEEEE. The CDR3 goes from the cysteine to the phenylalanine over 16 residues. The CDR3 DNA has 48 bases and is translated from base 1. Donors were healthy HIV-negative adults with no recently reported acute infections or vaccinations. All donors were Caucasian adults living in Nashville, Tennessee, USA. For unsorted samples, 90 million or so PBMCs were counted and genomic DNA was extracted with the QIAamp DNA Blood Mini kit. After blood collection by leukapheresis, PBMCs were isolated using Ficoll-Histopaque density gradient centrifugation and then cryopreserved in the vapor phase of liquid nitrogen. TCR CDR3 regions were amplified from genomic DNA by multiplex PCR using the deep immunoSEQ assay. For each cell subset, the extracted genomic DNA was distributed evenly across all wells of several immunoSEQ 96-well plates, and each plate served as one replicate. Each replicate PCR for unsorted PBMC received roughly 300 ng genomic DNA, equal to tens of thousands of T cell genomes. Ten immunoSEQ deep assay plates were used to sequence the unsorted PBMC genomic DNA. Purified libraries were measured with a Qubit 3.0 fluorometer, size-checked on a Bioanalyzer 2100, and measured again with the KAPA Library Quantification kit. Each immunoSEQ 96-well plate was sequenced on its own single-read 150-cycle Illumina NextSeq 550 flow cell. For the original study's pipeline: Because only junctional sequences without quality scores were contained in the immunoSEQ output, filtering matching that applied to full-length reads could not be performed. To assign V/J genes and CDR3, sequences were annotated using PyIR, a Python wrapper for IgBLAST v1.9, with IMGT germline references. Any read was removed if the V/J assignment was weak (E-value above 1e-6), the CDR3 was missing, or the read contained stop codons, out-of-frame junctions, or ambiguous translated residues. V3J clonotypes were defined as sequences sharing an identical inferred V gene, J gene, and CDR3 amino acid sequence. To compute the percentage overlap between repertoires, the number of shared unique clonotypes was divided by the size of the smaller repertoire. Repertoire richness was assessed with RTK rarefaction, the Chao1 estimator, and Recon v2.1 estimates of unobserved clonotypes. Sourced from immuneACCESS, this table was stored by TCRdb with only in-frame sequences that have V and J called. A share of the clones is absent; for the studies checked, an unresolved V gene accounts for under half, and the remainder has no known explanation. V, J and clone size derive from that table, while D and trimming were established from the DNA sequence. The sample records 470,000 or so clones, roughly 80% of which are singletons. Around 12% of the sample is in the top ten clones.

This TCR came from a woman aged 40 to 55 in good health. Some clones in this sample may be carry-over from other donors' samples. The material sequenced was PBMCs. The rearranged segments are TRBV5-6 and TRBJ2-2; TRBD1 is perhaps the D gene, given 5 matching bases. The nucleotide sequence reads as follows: TGTGCCAGCAGCCGCCTAACAGCCAGGGACACCGGGGAGCTGTTTTTT. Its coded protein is CASSRLTARDTGELFF.